These T cell receptor beta chains were read from a single sample in a study of vaccination effects on CD4 cells after COVID-19. Sequencing used immunoSEQ multiplex PCR; TCRdb keeps in-frame clones, though not all of them. This table holds about 53,000 clones, 60% to 85% found once. These receptors have no identified antigens. This specimen consisted of CD4+ T cells from PBMCs cultured without peptide, obtained before COVID-19 vaccination. All receptors derive from a human donor who received a COVID-19 vaccine. CDR3s include the opening cysteine and the closing phenylalanine or tryptophan. D genes are given only for firm matches. Clone size is given for some rows only: seen once, a few or many times, or a class if the clone is expanded.

- | TRBD1 | TRBJ1-5 | TRBV18 | CASSVGQGNQPQHF | TGTGCCAGCTCAGTCGGACAGGGCAATCAGCCCCAGCATTTT
once | TRBD1 | TRBJ2-6 | TRBV29-1 | CSVRGQGFSGANVLTF | TGCAGCGTTCGGGGACAGGGTTTTTCTGGGGCCAACGTCCTGACTTTC
- | - | TRBJ2-1 | TRBV6-2/TRBV6-3 | CASSYRPPPYNEQFF | TGTGCCAGCAGTTATCGTCCTCCTCCCTACAATGAGCAGTTCTTC
few | - | TRBJ2-3 | TRBV9 | CASSVDGMEDTQYF | TGTGCCAGCAGCGTAGACGGAATGGAAGATACGCAGTATTTT
- | - | TRBJ1-1 | TRBV3-1/TRBV3-2 | CASSHGERTEAFF | TGTGCCAGCAGCCACGGGGAGAGGACTGAAGCTTTCTTT
once | TRBD1 | TRBJ2-3 | TRBV5-1 | CASSLVGDRADTQYF | TGCGCCAGCAGCTTGGTCGGGGACAGGGCGGATACGCAGTATTTT
- | - | TRBJ1-1 | TRBV2 | CASRLGTEAFF | TGTGCCAGCAGATTAGGTACTGAAGCTTTCTTT
- | TRBD1 | TRBJ2-1 | TRBV19 | CASSIGQGNLNEQFF | TGTGCCAGTAGTATTGGACAGGGGAATTTGAATGAGCAGTTCTTC
once | - | TRBJ1-2 | TRBV18 | CASSPPARTYGYTF | TGTGCCAGCTCACCACCGGCTAGGACCTATGGCTACACCTTC
few | - | TRBJ1-3 | TRBV7-2 | CASSSQGRNTIYF | TGTGCCAGCAGCTCCCAGGGTCGAAACACCATATATTTT